This T cell receptor (beta chain) emerged from a study of blood T cell repertoires in COVID-19. This clone was counted a single time. Original processing methods: Using reference gene primer amplification, nucleated cell counts were estimated. Clones were sequenced by immunoSEQ multiplex PCR, and TCRdb holds only the in-frame ones, with some missing. The D gene and trimming were derived from the DNA, and the V and J assignments and clone size from that table. The sample holds 150,000 to 200,000 clones, about 90% seen once. This CDR3 comprises 17 residues. The V and J ends lost 3 bases and 5 bases, in that order; junction bases with no gene match: 6. Germline V lookup: CDR1 PRHDT, CDR2 FYEKMQ (reference sequence).

The V call is TRBV13, the J call TRBJ2-1; 14 bases align to TRBD2. This receptor was identified in a woman aged 60-75 years with COVID-19, enrolled during active disease. Material: peripheral blood. CDR3 in DNA: TGTGCCAGCAGCTTGACTAGCGGGAGGGTTTTGGACAATGAGCAGTTCTTC. The encoded protein is CASSLTSGRVLDNEQFF.